This TCR beta chain emerged from a study of control samples from healthy donors and cancer patients. The CDR3 consists of 14 residues. CDR1 is LGHNT and CDR2 is FRNRAP in the germline V gene. V shed 2 bases and J shed 11 bases, with 18 bases lying between them. The assay was immunoSEQ multiplex PCR, and TCRdb's table has in-frame clones only and misses some. The sample holds approximately 98,000 clones, around 80% seen once. Sample: blood. This sequence joins TRBV12-5 and TRBJ1-1; tentatively, D is TRBD1 (6 bases). The TCR originated in a man in his late teens or twenties in good health. The CDR3 reads CASGLPLGGAEAFF. The CDR3 DNA reads TGTGCTAGTGGTTTGCCCCTGGGGGGGGCCGAGGCTTTCTTT.